This T cell receptor beta chain was retrieved from a study of T cell repertoires in cytomegalovirus infection. Across the study: Matching HLA type, along with CMV infection, was indicated by public TCR beta signatures.

TCRdb reanalysed the reads using MiXCR and keeps one entry per CDR3 protein. The data contain hundreds of thousands of distinct CDR3 sequences, under 40% of them singletons. General study points: Public TCR beta family frequency separated CMV-and-HLA carriers, including in an independent cohort. Within the response measured ex vivo, HLA-C-restricted CMV-specific TCR beta clonotypes were dominant.

This clonotype appeared a few times. Its antigen remains unknown. The CDR3 spans 15 residues. Germline CDR1 reads SGHVS; CDR2 reads FNYEAQ. Deletions cut 4 bases from V and 5 bases from J, with 17 bases between. The sequence was collected from a human donor in good health (CMV status not recorded). Some clones in this sample may be carry-over from other donors' samples. V gene TRBV7-6 combines with J gene TRBJ1-1; perhaps TRBD1 as D (5 bases). Sequencing input: PBMCs. The CDR3 DNA reads as TGTGCCAGCAGCTCGGCTCAGGGCGGTTTTACTGAAGCTTTCTTT. It translates to CASSSAQGGFTEAFF.